These T cell receptor beta chains were read from a single sample in a study of T cells of healthy individuals. TCRdb ran MiXCR on the 5' RACE reads and lists one entry per CDR3 protein. The sample consists of some 82,000 distinct CDR3 sequences, about 5.5% of them appearing once. The source is a female donor in good health. Each CDR3 is given with its conserved first and last residue. The D gene is left open where the match is weak. Expanded clones are given a class, and other clones once, few, many or no size at all.

CDR3nt: TGCGCCAGCAGCCAAGAAGCCGGCAATGAGCAGTTCTTC
CDR3aa: CASSQEAGNEQFF
abundance: many
v_gene: TRBV4-3
d_gene: -
len: 13
j_gene: TRBJ2-1

CDR3nt: TGTGCCTGGAGTGGACTAGGACGTTCCGGAGGCGAGCAGTACTTC
CDR3aa: CAWSGLGRSGGEQYF
abundance: many
v_gene: TRBV30
d_gene: -
len: 15
j_gene: TRBJ2-7

CDR3nt: TGTGCCAGCAGTGAAAAATCGGAGAACACCGGGGAGCTGTTTTTT
CDR3aa: CASSEKSENTGELFF
abundance: -
v_gene: TRBV25-1
d_gene: -
len: 15
j_gene: TRBJ2-2

CDR3nt: TGTGCCAGCAGAATCCCGGGACAGGGGTCGGGTGAGCAGTTCTTC
CDR3aa: CASRIPGQGSGEQFF
abundance: -
v_gene: TRBV6-2/TRBV6-3
d_gene: TRBD1
len: 15
j_gene: TRBJ2-1

CDR3nt: TGTGCCAGCAGTTACTCTGCGGGAGTGGACACCGGGGAGCTGTTTTTT
CDR3aa: CASSYSAGVDTGELFF
abundance: many
v_gene: TRBV6-2/TRBV6-3
d_gene: TRBD2
len: 16
j_gene: TRBJ2-2

CDR3nt: TGTGCCAGCAGCTCCGCGGTGGTCAGGACGACCGGCGGGGAGCTGTTTTTT
CDR3aa: CASSSAVVRTTGGELFF
abundance: -
v_gene: TRBV5-4
d_gene: -
len: 17
j_gene: TRBJ2-2

CDR3nt: TGTGCCAGCACCAAATCGGTCTGGGGCACAGATACGCAGTATTTT
CDR3aa: CASTKSVWGTDTQYF
abundance: many
v_gene: TRBV7-2
d_gene: -
len: 15
j_gene: TRBJ2-3

CDR3nt: TGTGCCACCAGCAGAGAAGGCCAGGGAAATTCACCCCTCCACTTT
CDR3aa: CATSREGQGNSPLHF
abundance: -
v_gene: TRBV15
d_gene: -
len: 15
j_gene: TRBJ1-6

CDR3nt: TGCAGCGTTTTTCAACAGGGAGTCTTTAACTATGGCTACACCTTC
CDR3aa: CSVFQQGVFNYGYTF
abundance: -
v_gene: TRBV29-1
d_gene: -
len: 15
j_gene: TRBJ1-2

CDR3nt: TGCGCCAGCAGCCAACGAGCGGGGGCGCTGGGGGAGCTGTTTTTT
CDR3aa: CASSQRAGALGELFF
abundance: many
v_gene: TRBV4-3
d_gene: TRBD2
len: 15
j_gene: TRBJ2-2

CDR3nt: TGTGCCAGCAGGAGGACGGGGGTGAGCACCGGGGAGCTGTTTTTT
CDR3aa: CASRRTGVSTGELFF
abundance: many
v_gene: TRBV12-3/TRBV12-4
d_gene: -
len: 15
j_gene: TRBJ2-2

CDR3nt: TGTGCCAGCAGCTCTTACGCCCCCAGACTAGCGGGACAAGAGACCCAGTACTTC
CDR3aa: CASSSYAPRLAGQETQYF
abundance: many
v_gene: TRBV7-6
d_gene: TRBD2
len: 18
j_gene: TRBJ2-5

CDR3nt: TGCAGTGTACTCTTTCCAGCGGGAGGGACCCAGTACTTC
CDR3aa: CSVLFPAGGTQYF
abundance: many
v_gene: TRBV20-1
d_gene: TRBD2
len: 13
j_gene: TRBJ2-5

CDR3nt: TGCAGCGTTGTTGGAGGGGCAGCTCCCTACAATGAGCAGTTCTTC
CDR3aa: CSVVGGAAPYNEQFF
abundance: many
v_gene: TRBV29-1
d_gene: -
len: 15
j_gene: TRBJ2-1

CDR3nt: TGTGCCAGTACCCCTCTGGGGGAGAACACCGGGGAGCTGTTTTTT
CDR3aa: CASTPLGENTGELFF
abundance: few
v_gene: TRBV27
d_gene: -
len: 15
j_gene: TRBJ2-2

CDR3nt: TGTGCCAGCAGTTTAGTAGTGTCAGGGCCTCCCAAAAACATTCAGTACTTC
CDR3aa: CASSLVVSGPPKNIQYF
abundance: few
v_gene: TRBV28
d_gene: -
len: 17
j_gene: TRBJ2-4

CDR3nt: TGTGCCATCAGTCCAACACGTAATACAGGGGTGAACAATCAGCCCCAGCATTTT
CDR3aa: CAISPTRNTGVNNQPQHF
abundance: -
v_gene: TRBV10-3
d_gene: TRBD1
len: 18
j_gene: TRBJ1-5

CDR3nt: TGTGCCAGCAGGTACAGCTCTGGAAACACCATATATTTT
CDR3aa: CASRYSSGNTIYF
abundance: many
v_gene: TRBV12-3/TRBV12-4
d_gene: -
len: 13
j_gene: TRBJ1-3

CDR3nt: TGTGCCTGGAGTACTAAGACAGGTCGCGCTCTCTTT
CDR3aa: CAWSTKTGRALF
abundance: -
v_gene: TRBV30
d_gene: -
len: 12
j_gene: TRBJ1-1

CDR3nt: TGTGCCAGCAGCCGGGTAGCGGGCCTCACAGATACGCAGTATTTT
CDR3aa: CASSRVAGLTDTQYF
abundance: many
v_gene: TRBV27
d_gene: TRBD2
len: 15
j_gene: TRBJ2-3

CDR3nt: TGTGCCAGCAGTTTTGGGGGCATGAACACTGAAGCTTTCTTT
CDR3aa: CASSFGGMNTEAFF
abundance: many
v_gene: TRBV12-3/TRBV12-4
d_gene: -
len: 14
j_gene: TRBJ1-1

CDR3nt: TGCAGCGTTGAAGATCAGGGAAGCCAGCCAAGCACTGAAGCTTTCTTT
CDR3aa: CSVEDQGSQPSTEAFF
abundance: -
v_gene: TRBV29-1
d_gene: -
len: 16
j_gene: TRBJ1-1

CDR3nt: TGCGCCAGCAGCCAAGGGACAGGAGTCGAAGGCGAGCAGTACTTC
CDR3aa: CASSQGTGVEGEQYF
abundance: many
v_gene: TRBV4-3
d_gene: TRBD1
len: 15
j_gene: TRBJ2-7

CDR3nt: TGCGCCAGCAGCCAAGTAGGTGTCGGGACAGTAGGGAGCAATCAGCCCCAGCATTTT
CDR3aa: CASSQVGVGTVGSNQPQHF
abundance: -
v_gene: TRBV4-1
d_gene: TRBD1
len: 19
j_gene: TRBJ1-5

CDR3nt: TGTGCCACCCACCGGGACCCTCTATCCGGCTACACCTTC
CDR3aa: CATHRDPLSGYTF
abundance: few
v_gene: TRBV19
d_gene: -
len: 13
j_gene: TRBJ1-2

CDR3nt: TGTGCCAGCAGAGGACAGGGGTTGGGGCAGCCCCAGCATTTT
CDR3aa: CASRGQGLGQPQHF
abundance: few
v_gene: TRBV2
d_gene: TRBD1
len: 14
j_gene: TRBJ1-5

CDR3nt: TGTGCCAGCAGCTCGGCCTCACAGAGACTCCTCTATGGCTACACCTTC
CDR3aa: CASSSASQRLLYGYTF
abundance: few
v_gene: TRBV7-9
d_gene: -
len: 16
j_gene: TRBJ1-2

CDR3nt: TGTGCCATCCCCTTTGGGCAAGTTTGGGAAAAACTGTTTTTT
CDR3aa: CAIPFGQVWEKLFF
abundance: few
v_gene: TRBV27
d_gene: -
len: 14
j_gene: TRBJ1-4

CDR3nt: TGTGCCAGCAGCCATCAGATTAGAGGCCCTAACTATGGCTACACCTTC
CDR3aa: CASSHQIRGPNYGYTF
abundance: many
v_gene: TRBV3-1
d_gene: -
len: 16
j_gene: TRBJ1-2